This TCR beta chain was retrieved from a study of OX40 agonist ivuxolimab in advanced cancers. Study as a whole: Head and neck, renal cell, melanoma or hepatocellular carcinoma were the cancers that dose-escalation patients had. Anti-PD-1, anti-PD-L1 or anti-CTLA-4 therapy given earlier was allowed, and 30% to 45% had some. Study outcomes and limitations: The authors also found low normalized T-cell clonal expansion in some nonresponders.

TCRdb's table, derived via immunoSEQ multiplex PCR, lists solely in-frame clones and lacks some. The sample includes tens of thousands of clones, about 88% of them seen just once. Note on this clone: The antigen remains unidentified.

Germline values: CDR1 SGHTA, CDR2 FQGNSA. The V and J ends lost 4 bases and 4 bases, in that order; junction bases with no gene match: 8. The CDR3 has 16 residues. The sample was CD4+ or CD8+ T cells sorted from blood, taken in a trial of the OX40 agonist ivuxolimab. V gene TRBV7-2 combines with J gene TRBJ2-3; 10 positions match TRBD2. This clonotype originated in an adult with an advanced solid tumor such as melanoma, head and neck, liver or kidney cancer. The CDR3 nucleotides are TGTGCCAGCAGCTGGTTAGCGGGAGGTGGATCAGATACGCAGTATTTT. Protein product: CASSWLAGGGSDTQYF.